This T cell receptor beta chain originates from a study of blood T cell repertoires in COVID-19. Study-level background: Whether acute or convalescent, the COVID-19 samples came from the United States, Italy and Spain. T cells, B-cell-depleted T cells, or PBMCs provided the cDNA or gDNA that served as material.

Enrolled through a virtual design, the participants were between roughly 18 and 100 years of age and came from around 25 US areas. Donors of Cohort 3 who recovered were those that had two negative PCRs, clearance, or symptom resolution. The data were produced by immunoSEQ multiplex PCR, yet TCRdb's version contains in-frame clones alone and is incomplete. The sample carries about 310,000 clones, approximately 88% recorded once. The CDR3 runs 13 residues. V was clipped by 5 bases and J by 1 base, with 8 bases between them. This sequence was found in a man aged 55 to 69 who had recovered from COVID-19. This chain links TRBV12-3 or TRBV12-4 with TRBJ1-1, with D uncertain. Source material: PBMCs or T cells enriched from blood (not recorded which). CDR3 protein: CASSPTENTEAFF. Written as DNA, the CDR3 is TGTGCCAGCAGTCCCACAGAGAACACTGAAGCTTTCTTT.